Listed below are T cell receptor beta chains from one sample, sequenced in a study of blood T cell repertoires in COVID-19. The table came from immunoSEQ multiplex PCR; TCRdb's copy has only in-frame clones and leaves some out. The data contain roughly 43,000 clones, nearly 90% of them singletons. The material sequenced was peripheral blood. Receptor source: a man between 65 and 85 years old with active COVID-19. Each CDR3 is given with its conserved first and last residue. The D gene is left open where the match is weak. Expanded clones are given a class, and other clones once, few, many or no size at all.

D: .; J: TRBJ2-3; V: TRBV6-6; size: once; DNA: TGTGCCAGCAGTTACTCAAGGGGAAGCACAGATACGCAGTATTTT; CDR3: CASSYSRGSTDTQYF
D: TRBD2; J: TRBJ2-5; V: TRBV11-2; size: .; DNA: TGTGCCAGCAGCTTGACGGGGACTAGCGGGGGGTTAGAGACCCAGTACTTC; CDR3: CASSLTGTSGGLETQYF
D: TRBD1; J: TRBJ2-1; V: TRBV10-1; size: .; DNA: TGCGCCAGCAGTGATGGGGGGACAGGGGGCTACAATGAGCAGTTCTTC; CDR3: CASSDGGTGGYNEQFF
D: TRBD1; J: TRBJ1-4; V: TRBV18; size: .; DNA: TGTGCCAGCTCACCCCCGAGAACCGGGACAGGGAGTGAAAAACTGTTTTTT; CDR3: CASSPPRTGTGSEKLFF
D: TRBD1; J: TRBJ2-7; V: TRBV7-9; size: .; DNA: TGTGCCAGCAGCTACGAACAGGGGTCGGGCTACGAGCAGTACTTC; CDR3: CASSYEQGSGYEQYF
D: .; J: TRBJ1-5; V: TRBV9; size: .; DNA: TGTGCCAGCAGCGTAGGAGAAGGCAATCAGCCCCAGCATTTT; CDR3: CASSVGEGNQPQHF
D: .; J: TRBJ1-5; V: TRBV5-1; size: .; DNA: TGCGCCAGCAGCCGAAACAGGGACCAATATAGCAATCAGCCCCAGCATTTT; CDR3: CASSRNRDQYSNQPQHF
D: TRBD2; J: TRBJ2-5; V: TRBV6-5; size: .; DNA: TGTGCCATTAAGACTAGCGGGGTAGAGACCCAGTACTTC; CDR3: CAIKTSGVETQYF
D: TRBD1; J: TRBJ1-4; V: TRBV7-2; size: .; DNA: TGTGCCAGCAGGTTAGACAGGGGAGGTGAAAAACTGTTTTTT; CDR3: CASRLDRGGEKLFF
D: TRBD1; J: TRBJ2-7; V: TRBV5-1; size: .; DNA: TGCGCCAGCAGCATAAGGACAGGGGACCGCTACGAGCAGTACTTC; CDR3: CASSIRTGDRYEQYF
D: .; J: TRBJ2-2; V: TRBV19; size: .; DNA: TGTGCCAGTAGTATAGGTAGCTACACCGGGGAGCTGTTTTTT; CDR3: CASSIGSYTGELFF
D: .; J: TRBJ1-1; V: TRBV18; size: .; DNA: TGTGCCAGCTCACCAGACAGACTGAACACTGAAGCTTTCTTT; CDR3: CASSPDRLNTEAFF
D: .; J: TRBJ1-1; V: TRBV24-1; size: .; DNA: TGTGCCACCAGTGATTTGGGTCGGACTGAAGCTTTCTTT; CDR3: CATSDLGRTEAFF
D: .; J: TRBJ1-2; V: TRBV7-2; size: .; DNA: TGTGCCAGCAGCTTAGCTCCCCTTAGGGGGGGCGGCTACACCTTC; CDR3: CASSLAPLRGGGYTF
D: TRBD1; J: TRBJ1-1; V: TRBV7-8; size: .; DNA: TGTGCCAGCAGCTTCCCAAGGACAGGGATAAACACTGAAGCTTTCTTT; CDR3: CASSFPRTGINTEAFF
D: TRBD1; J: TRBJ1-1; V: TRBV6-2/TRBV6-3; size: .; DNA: TGTGCCAGCAGTTACTCGACAGGGAGGGCTTTCTTT; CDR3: CASSYSTGRAFF
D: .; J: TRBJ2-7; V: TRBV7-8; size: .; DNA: TGTGCCAGCAGCCCCGGCGGCAGGGACTACGAGCAGTACTTC; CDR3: CASSPGGRDYEQYF
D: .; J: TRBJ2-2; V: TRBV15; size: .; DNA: TGTGCCACCAGCGGACGGGACTCGCTTTTGACCGGGGAGCTGTTTTTT; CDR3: CATSGRDSLLTGELFF
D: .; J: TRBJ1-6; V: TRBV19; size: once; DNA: TGTGCCAGTCAGTATGGGGACACCTATAATTCACCCCTCCACTTT; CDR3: CASQYGDTYNSPLHF
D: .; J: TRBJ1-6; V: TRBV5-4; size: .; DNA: TGTGCCAGCAGCTTGGAGGGGTTTCAGAATTCACCCCTCCACTTT; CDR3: CASSLEGFQNSPLHF
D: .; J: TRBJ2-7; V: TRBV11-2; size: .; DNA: TGTGCCAGCAGCCTCGGGACACAATCCTACGAGCAGTACTTC; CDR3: CASSLGTQSYEQYF
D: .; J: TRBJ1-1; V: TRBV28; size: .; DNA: TGTGCCAGCAGTTCAAACGGCGGGACCCAGTGGACTGAAGCTTTCTTT; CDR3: CASSSNGGTQWTEAFF
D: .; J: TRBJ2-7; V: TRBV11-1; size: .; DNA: TGTGCCAGCAGCTCCCCTAGACAGTACGAGCAGTACTTC; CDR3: CASSSPRQYEQYF
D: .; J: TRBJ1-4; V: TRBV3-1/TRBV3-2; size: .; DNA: TGTGCCAGCAGCCCAGAGGGGGGGGGTGAAAAACTGTTTTTT; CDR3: CASSPEGGGEKLFF